This entry describes one T cell receptor beta chain. What this receptor recognizes is not known. One base away there is no much larger clone; base qualities are not given. TCRbeta CDR3 regions were amplified from genomic DNA using the immunoSEQ Assay, a bias-controlled multiplex PCR. On the study's bioinformatics: The number of nucleated cells in each sample was estimated by amplification of reference gene primers within the assay. Sequence reads were collapsed and filtered to measure the absolute abundance of every unique TCRbeta CDR3 rearrangement. For each sample, productive Simpson clonality was calculated by taking the square root of Simpson's diversity index across productive rearrangements. The clones in this table, taken by TCRdb from immuneACCESS, are in-frame only. Not every clone is retained; where verified, under half of the shortfall comes from an unresolved V gene, and the cause of the rest is unknown. D and trimming were read from the DNA, whereas the V and J calls and clone size are those reported in that table. The sample table lists about 320,000 clones, 85% to 90% of them with a count of one. The top ten constitute 8% to 13% of the sample.

The sample belongs to a study of blood T cell repertoires in COVID-19 (dated by TCRdb to 2018 to 2020). For the wider study: Collaborator samples came from the United States, Italy and Spain and covered acute and convalescent phases of COVID-19. The prospective study material was composed of cDNA or gDNA derived from T cells, B-cell-depleted T cells, or PBMCs. The dataset comprised deeply sampled blood TCRbeta repertoires from subjects exposed to, actively infected with, or recovered from COVID-19. The repertoires were made available in a free public database intended to serve as a resource for research on the immune response to SARS-CoV-2. The samples were drawn from two sources: the first 160 participants of the ongoing ImmuneRACE study, and 1,200 or so subjects contributed by 6 global collaborators. Nearly every sample came with metadata listing a de-identified subject ID, COVID-19 status, age in years and sex. Where available, HLA class I and class II types were obtained from metadata supplied by the sample provider rather than from assay-based typing.

Summary of the overall study and its limitations: The quantity of clinical and demographic metadata differed by source and by participant and was supplied without curation.

From the cysteine through the phenylalanine, the CDR3 covers 17 amino acids. Only the CDR3 part of the read is kept: 51 bases, read in frame from the first base. CDR1 and CDR2 (LNHDA, SQIVND) derive from the germline V gene (reference sequence). V was cut back by 7 bases and J by 0 bases, leaving a gap of 18 bases between them. Participants in the prospective study were enrolled through a virtual design, were aged about 18 to 100 years, and lived in some 24 United States geographic areas. Cohort assignment in the prospective study relied on participant-reported clinical history from a screening survey and a study questionnaire. Recovered participants in ImmuneRACE Cohort 3 were defined as having two consecutive negative NP/OP PCR tests, clearance from a healthcare professional, or resolution of symptoms. In the prospective study, whole blood, serum and a nasopharyngeal or oropharyngeal swab were collected from each participant by mobile phlebotomists. Over a 2-month period, participants in the prospective study had the option of providing additional blood draws and questionnaires. Prospective study blood samples were shipped either frozen or at room temperature before DNA extraction.

Sequenced input: PBMCs or T cells enriched from blood (not recorded which). The chain is assembled from TRBV19 and TRBJ2-2; the D gene is possibly TRBD2, with 6 bases matching. The clonotype was recovered from a woman aged 18 to 35 who had recovered from COVID-19. The DNA sequence is as follows: TGTGCCAGTACCACGGGAGTGGAGGCCGCGAACACCGGGGAGCTGTTTTTT. This codes for CASTTGVEAANTGELFF.